This T cell receptor beta chain was retrieved from a study of T cell clonotyping in hematopoietic cell transplantation. Notes on the study in general: After transplant, recipient diversity fell while pathologically expanded clonotypes grew through day 180.

Sequenced by immunoSEQ multiplex PCR; TCRdb stores in-frame clones only, minus some. The data contain about 9,300 clones, approximately 87% of them seen just once; the ten biggest clones take up about 36%. Concerning this clone: What it binds is not known.

CDR3 length equals 15 residues. With V trimmed by 6 bases and J by 7 bases, 14 bases remained unmatched. From germline, CDR1 is WNHNN and CDR2 SYGVQD (reference sequence). Blood collection times were about day -28 and days 30, 100, 180 posttransplant. The source material was PBMCs, sampled 180 days after allogeneic stem cell transplant. This chain links TRBV10-1 with TRBJ1-1; 7 nucleotides align to TRBD1. The source is a human patient who had an allogeneic stem cell transplant, so the T cells may come from the graft donor. The donor label of this sample is uncertain. Some clones in this sample may be carry-over from other donors' samples. The CDR3 reads CASRRTMSGTDEAFF. The CDR3 nucleotides are TGCGCCAGCAGACGTACCATGTCCGGGACAGATGAAGCTTTCTTT.